The source of this TCR beta chain is a study of OX40 agonist ivuxolimab in advanced cancers. About the research overall: Partial responses, seen in three patients, involved one hepatocellular carcinoma and two cutaneous melanomas.

With 3 bases clipped from V and 3 bases from J, the junction kept 3 bases outside the gene matches. This CDR3 comprises 14 residues. The V gene's germline CDR1 is SGHDT and CDR2 YYEEEE. This clone showed up just a few times. Its target is unknown. Clones were read by immunoSEQ multiplex PCR, and TCRdb kept only the in-frame ones, dropping some. Here the sample spans some 25,000 clones, approximately 73% being singletons. Study-level results: The investigators did not determine what antigen specificity the expanded peripheral T cells had. Averaged across samples, CD8+ T cells carried more expanded clones than CD4+ did. The CD4+ and CD8+ T cells in the blood had expanded clonally by week 6 at 0.1 to 3.0 mg/kg.

This rearrangement joins TRBV5-6 to TRBJ2-5, with 9 bases matching TRBD1. Sequencing was performed on CD4+ or CD8+ T cells sorted from blood, taken in a trial of the OX40 agonist ivuxolimab. The receptor comes from an adult with an advanced solid tumor such as melanoma, head and neck, liver or kidney cancer. CDR3 sequence: CASSSRTGEETQYF. CDR3 nucleotide sequence: TGTGCCAGCAGCTCTAGGACAGGGGAAGAGACCCAGTACTTC. Full variable domain (remainder filled in from reference TRBV5-6 and TRBJ2-5): DAGVTQSPTHLIKTRGQQVTLRCSPKSGHDTVSWYQQALGQGPQFIFQYYEEEERQRGNFPDRFSGHQFPNYSSELNVNALLLGDSALYLCASSSRTGEETQYFGPGTRLLVL.